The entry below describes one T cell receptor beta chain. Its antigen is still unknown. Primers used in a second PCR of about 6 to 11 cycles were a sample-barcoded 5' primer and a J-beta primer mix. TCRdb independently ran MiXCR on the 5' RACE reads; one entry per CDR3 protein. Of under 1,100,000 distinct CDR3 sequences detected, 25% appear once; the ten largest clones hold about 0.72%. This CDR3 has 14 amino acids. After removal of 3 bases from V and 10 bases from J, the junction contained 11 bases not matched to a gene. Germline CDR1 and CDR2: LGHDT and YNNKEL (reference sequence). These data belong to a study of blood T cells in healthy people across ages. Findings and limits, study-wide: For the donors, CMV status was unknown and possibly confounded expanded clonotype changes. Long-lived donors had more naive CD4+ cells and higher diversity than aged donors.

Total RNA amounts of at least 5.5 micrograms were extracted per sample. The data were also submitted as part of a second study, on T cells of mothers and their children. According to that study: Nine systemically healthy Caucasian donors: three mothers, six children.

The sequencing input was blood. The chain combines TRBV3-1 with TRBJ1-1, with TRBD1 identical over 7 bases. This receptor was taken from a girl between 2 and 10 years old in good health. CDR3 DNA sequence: TGTGCCAGCAGCCAGAAGACAGGGCGTGCGTCAGCTTTCTTT. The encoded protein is CASSQKTGRASAFF.